This entry describes one T cell receptor beta chain. TCRdb reprocessed the RACE reads with MiXCR, giving one entry per CDR3 protein. This table has tens of thousands of distinct CDR3 sequences, approximately 9.9% appearing once. These data come from a study of human T cells and chemical hapten exposure. The CDR3 is made up of 14 amino acids. Germline trimming cut 6 bases from V and 6 bases from J; bases unmatched to any gene: 9. CDR1 is SQVTM and CDR2 is ANQGSEA in the germline V gene. Time point meaning: patch test 2, 6 weeks after DPC sensitization. Treatment here: therapeutic diphenylcyclopropenone sensitization with weekly scalp DPC.

The clonotype comes from a man aged 40-55 years with alopecia areata. Some clones in this sample may be carry-over from other donors' samples. This specimen was whole blood, taken in connection with sensitization to the hapten diphenylcyclopropenone (DPC). The genes are TRBV29-1 and TRBJ2-1, with 9 positions matching TRBD2. CDR3: CSVVTSGRLNEQFF. The CDR3, as DNA: TGCAGCGTCGTGACCAGCGGGAGGCTCAATGAGCAGTTCTTC.